A selection of T cell receptor beta chains follows, all from one sample in a study of T cell responses to AZD1222 COVID-19 vaccine. Produced via immunoSEQ multiplex PCR; TCRdb's table is partial and in-frame only. In the table there are some 56,000 clones, roughly 88% of which are singletons. The starting material was peripheral blood, obtained on day 0 of AZD1222 vaccination. The receptors here all came from an adult in good health. Both conserved end residues are part of each CDR3. D genes are given only for firm matches. Clone size is given for some rows only: seen once, a few or many times, or a class if the clone is expanded.

size	V	J	D	CDR3	DNA
few	TRBV6-5	TRBJ2-7	-	CASSYAGSSYEQYF	TGTGCCAGCAGTTACGCGGGGAGCTCCTACGAGCAGTACTTC
-	TRBV7-6	TRBJ1-1	TRBD1	CASSLASGGHTEAFF	TGTGCCAGCAGCTTAGCTTCAGGGGGCCACACTGAAGCTTTCTTT
-	TRBV11-3	TRBJ2-1	-	CASSLSWAVNEQFF	TGTGCCAGCAGCTTAAGTTGGGCAGTCAATGAGCAGTTCTTC
-	TRBV7-8	TRBJ2-7	-	CASSFAAKITYEQYF	TGTGCCAGCAGCTTTGCGGCAAAAATTACCTACGAGCAGTACTTC
-	TRBV9	TRBJ2-5	-	CASSVGTGLEETQYF	TGTGCCAGCAGCGTAGGTACAGGGCTAGAGGAGACCCAGTACTTC
-	TRBV19	TRBJ2-1	TRBD1	CASSNTFWDRGNEQFF	TGTGCCAGTAGTAATACGTTCTGGGACAGGGGTAATGAGCAGTTCTTC
-	TRBV10-3	TRBJ1-6	TRBD1	CAIRMEGGSPLHF	TGTGCCATCAGGATGGAAGGGGGCTCACCCCTCCACTTT
-	TRBV6-5	TRBJ2-7	TRBD2	CASSRSGAGYEQYF	TGTGCCAGCAGCCGAAGCGGGGCGGGTTACGAGCAGTACTTC
-	TRBV29-1	TRBJ2-7	-	CSVETRKSSYEQYF	TGCAGCGTTGAAACTAGAAAGAGCTCCTACGAGCAGTACTTC
-	TRBV4-2	TRBJ2-7	TRBD1	CASSQEGTVEQYF	TGTGCCAGCAGCCAAGAGGGGACAGTCGAGCAGTACTTC
-	TRBV2	TRBJ1-2	-	CASSETGADGYTF	TGTGCCAGCAGTGAGACGGGGGCAGACGGCTACACCTTC
-	TRBV27	TRBJ2-3	TRBD2	CASSEAAGGLRDTQYF	TGTGCCAGCAGTGAAGCAGCGGGGGGACTTAGAGATACGCAGTATTTT
-	TRBV25-1	TRBJ1-5	-	CASSGPGGRQPQHF	TGTGCCAGCAGTGGACCGGGGGGCAGGCAGCCCCAGCATTTT
-	TRBV10-2	TRBJ2-5	TRBD2	CASSDVLTSGKETQYF	TGCGCCAGCAGTGATGTCCTTACTAGCGGCAAAGAGACCCAGTACTTC
few	TRBV2	TRBJ1-5	-	CASGTNQPQHF	TGTGCCAGCGGGACTAATCAGCCCCAGCATTTT
-	TRBV28	TRBJ2-7	-	CASSLTTGGEGEALDEQYF	TGTGCCAGCAGTCTGACGACAGGTGGGGAGGGCGAGGCCTTGGACGAGCAGTACTTC
-	TRBV28	TRBJ1-1	TRBD1	CASSLFGTGKSSGSNTEAFF	TGTGCCAGCAGTTTATTCGGGACAGGGAAGAGTTCGGGTTCGAACACTGAAGCTTTCTTT
-	TRBV4-2	TRBJ1-5	-	CASSQAEVGPGQPQHF	TGTGCCAGCAGCCAAGCCGAGGTGGGGCCAGGCCAGCCCCAGCATTTT
-	TRBV2	TRBJ2-2	-	CASSVLASGELFF	TGTGCCAGCAGCGTTTTAGCGAGCGGGGAGCTGTTTTTT
-	TRBV28	TRBJ1-6	-	CASSLYESPLHF	TGTGCCAGCAGTTTATACGAGTCACCCCTCCACTTT
-	TRBV2	TRBJ1-1	TRBD1	CASSDTEGTGGNMNTEAFF	TGTGCCAGCAGTGACACGGAGGGGACAGGGGGAAACATGAACACTGAAGCTTTCTTT
-	TRBV4-1	TRBJ1-2	-	CASSQPLLQGHYGYTF	TGCGCCAGCAGCCAACCCCTACTGCAGGGGCACTATGGCTACACCTTC
few	TRBV3-1/TRBV3-2	TRBJ2-1	-	CASSQDSGVHNEQFF	TGTGCCAGCAGCCAAGATTCGGGGGTCCACAATGAGCAGTTCTTC
-	TRBV6-2/TRBV6-3	TRBJ2-7	TRBD2	CASSERTGRNEQYF	TGTGCCAGCAGCGAAAGGACCGGGAGGAACGAGCAGTACTTC